This T cell receptor beta chain was sequenced during a study of T cell responses to AZD1222 COVID-19 vaccine (dated by TCRdb to the early 2020s). Context from the whole study: AZD1222 recipients given second doses at about 4 weeks or at about 12 weeks were pooled, since spike-specific TCR depth and breadth were not found to differ between the two schedules. TCR sequencing covered over 230 trial participants: 200 to 210 given two doses of AZD1222 and 26 given two doses of MenACWY control vaccine. Trial participants were enrolled by age into subgroups of 18-55, 56-69 and 70-plus years, and about 150, 27 and 61 TCR-sequenced participants, respectively, were included in these subgroups.

Of note for this clone: It lacks a known antigen. Base qualities are missing; no much larger clone stands one base away.

The germline V gene provides CDR1 MDHEN and CDR2 SYDVKM. V was cut back by 4 bases and J by 1 base, leaving a gap of 14 bases between them. The CDR3, cysteine through phenylalanine, is 16 amino acids long. CDR3 DNA only is kept here, 48 bases in frame from base 1. The time point label, read with the paper, signifies: baseline before first vaccination. Samples from vaccinated people were obtained from the UK trials COV001 and COV002, which included a single-blind randomized controlled phase 2/3 trial of AZD1222 (ChAdOx1 nCoV-19) in healthy adults. Trial participant PBMC samples were collected at day 0 and day 28 after the second dose for TCRbeta chain sequencing. General conclusions and limits of the study: After two AZD1222 doses, both the breadth and the depth of spike-specific TCRs were significantly higher than at day 0 and than in MenACWY recipients. Because no day 14 peak-response samples were available, repertoires were characterized only after the peak T cell response. Conclusions about previously exposed vaccinees were limited because only five to seven AZD1222 recipients were SARS-CoV-2 seropositive at baseline. Nearly half of unique spike-specific TCRs reportedly recognized epitopes outside regions mutated in the B.1.351 and B.1.1.7 variants. The whole spike protein was spanned by vaccine-associated CD4 TCRs, and dominant responses were seen in regions 160-218 and 743-854. The 56-69-year group was small, and its depth increase did not reach significance, likely because of low power. Most participants were white British and females outnumbered males, and the authors suggested that clonal diversity may have been underestimated.

The CDR3 regions of human TCRbeta chains were analyzed by immunosequencing. As for the original processing: Repertoire TCRs were checked for matches against a reference library of SARS-CoV-2-specific TCRs that had been generated using the MIRA antigen-specificity platform. Breadth meant the fraction of unique TCRs that were SARS-CoV-2-associated, whereas depth meant the fraction of total T cells that were SARS-CoV-2-associated. Using the MIRA data, every spike-specific TCR was mapped to the spike region that the TCR reacted to and assigned to either a CD4 or a CD8 class. Log10-transformed breadth and depth values were compared by one-way ANOVA with Sidak's multiple comparisons tests. TCRdb re-hosts the immuneACCESS table, in-frame sequences only. Its copies lack some clones; in the studies checked, an unresolved V gene accounts for under half of them, and the cause for the rest is not known. The DNA gave D and trimming, while V, J and clone size come from that table. The sample table holds about 120,000 clones, of which approximately 90% were seen once. Clones ranked in the top ten supply more than 10% of the sample.

The TCR sequence derives from an adult in good health. Rearrangement joined TRBV28 to TRBJ2-1, and TRBD1 may be the D gene, going by 7 matching bases. The specimen comprised peripheral blood, sampled on day 0 of AZD1222 vaccination. Here is the DNA: TGTGCCAGCAGTTCGCACAGGGGAGGTTCCTACAATGAGCAGTTCTTC. Translated, it reads CASSSHRGGSYNEQFF.